This T cell receptor (beta chain) came from a study of shared clonotypes between healthy human individuals. Regarding the study as a whole: Among non-shared clonotypes, generation probabilities were lower than among those shared by all four donors.

Some clones are missing from TCRdb's copy, which holds only in-frame ones; the method was immunoSEQ multiplex PCR. The sample includes about 750,000 clones, 80% to 95% of them seen just once. Naive CD8 cells were CD45RO-negative, positively selected for CCR7, excluding terminally differentiated effector memory CD45RA+ cells. V was cut by 5 bases and J by 3 bases, with 8 bases left in between. Germline V CDR1 and CDR2: SEHNR, FQNEAQ (reference sequence). The CDR3 is 13 residues long. A single count supports this clone. Its cognate antigen is unknown. The source is a man aged 30 to 45 in good health. Sequenced sample: naive CD8+ T cells sorted from blood. This chain links TRBV7-9 with TRBJ2-1; D possibly corresponds to TRBD1 (5 bases). CDR3 bases: TGTGCCAGCAGCATTAGGGGCTACAATGAGCAGTTCTTC. Protein product: CASSIRGYNEQFF.